What follows are 3 T cell receptor beta chains derived from one specimen sequenced in a study of T-cell reconstitution after alpha-beta-depleted transplantation in children. During its preparation, the TCRbeta library received unique molecular identifiers. In TCRdb, the PCR reads were re-called with MiXCR into one record per CDR3 protein. In the table there are about 350,000 distinct CDR3 sequences, 15% to 20% of which are singletons. The sequencing here drew on PBMCs, mostly from graft donor cells, taken 360 days after TCRalphabeta/CD19-depleted stem cell transplant. These receptors all stem from a male patient between 2 and 10 years old who had a stem cell transplant for acute lymphoblastic leukemia, so the T cells may come from the graft donor.

This clonotype appeared a few times. The chain couples TRBV29-1 to TRBJ2-3; TRBD2 might be the D (6 bases). Germline-derived CDR1 and CDR2 are SQVTM and ANQGSEA. The CDR3 runs 14 residues. Deletions cut 4 bases from V and 1 base from J, with 12 bases between. Here the CDR3 DNA reads TGCAGCGTTGTCGAGGGCGGGGGCACAGATACGCAGTATTTT. Its translation is CSVVEGGGTDTQYF.

The chain joins TRBV20-1 to TRBJ2-3; D may correspond to TRBD1 or TRBD2 (6 bases each). V gave up 2 bases and J gave up 4 bases, with 34 bases separating them. Germline lookup yields CDR1 DFQATT and CDR2 SNEGSKA (reference sequence). There are 21 residues in the CDR3. Here the CDR3 DNA reads TGCAGTGCTAGAAGCCCTGTACTAGTCGGCAGTCGGTTTAGGGGGGCAGATACGCAGTATTTT. It encodes CSARSPVLVGSRFRGADTQYF.

The rearrangement uses TRBV28 and TRBJ2-3; 13 bases are a match to TRBD2. After removal of 4 bases from V and 1 base from J, the junction contained 5 bases not matched to a gene. The CDR3 length is 17 residues. CDR1 MDHEN and CDR2 SYDVKM come from the germline V gene. DNA for the CDR3: TGTGCCAGCAGTTATACAGGACTAGCGGGAGGCACAGATACGCAGTATTTT. Its translation: CASSYTGLAGGTDTQYF.